A selection of T cell receptor beta chains follows, all from one sample in a study of CD8 T cells in ankylosing spondylitis. One entry per CDR3 protein, called by TCRdb with MiXCR from the 5' RACE reads. The sample records some 250,000 distinct CDR3 sequences, 20% to 30% being singletons. Sequencing was done on a sample of blood, either unsorted or a sorted T cell fraction (not recorded which). These receptor sequences come from a male donor with ankylosing spondylitis or in good health (not recorded which). Both conserved end residues are part of each CDR3. Each record gives: clone size, J gene, D gene, V gene, CDR3 DNA, CDR3 protein. A D gene is named only where the DNA matches it firmly. Clone size appears in some rows only: once, few, many, or a class for an expanded clone.

clone size: NA; J gene: TRBJ2-3; D gene: TRBD2; V gene: TRBV6-1; CDR3 DNA: TGTGCCAGCAGTACCCGGGACGGGGGGACAGATACGCAGTATTTT; CDR3 protein: CASSTRDGGTDTQYF
clone size: NA; J gene: TRBJ2-3; D gene: NA; V gene: TRBV29-1; CDR3 DNA: TGCAGCGTTACTGGGAGGATCACAGATACGCAGTATTTT; CDR3 protein: CSVTGRITDTQYF
clone size: many; J gene: TRBJ2-3; D gene: NA; V gene: TRBV20-1; CDR3 DNA: TGCAGTGCCGAAGGTGGGGGGCCTTCAGATACGCAGTATTTT; CDR3 protein: CSAEGGGPSDTQYF
clone size: NA; J gene: TRBJ2-7; D gene: NA; V gene: TRBV6-5; CDR3 DNA: TGTGCCAGCAGTTACTCGGGACAAGCCGACCACGAGCAGTACTTC; CDR3 protein: CASSYSGQADHEQYF
clone size: NA; J gene: TRBJ2-7; D gene: NA; V gene: TRBV20-1; CDR3 DNA: TGCAGTGCTAGGACAGATTTAAACGAGCAGTACTTC; CDR3 protein: CSARTDLNEQYF
clone size: NA; J gene: TRBJ2-1; D gene: TRBD2; V gene: TRBV20-1; CDR3 DNA: TGCAGTGCACTAGCGGGGGGGCTCTACAATGAGCAGTTCTTC; CDR3 protein: CSALAGGLYNEQFF
clone size: NA; J gene: TRBJ2-1; D gene: NA; V gene: TRBV20-1; CDR3 DNA: TGCAGTGCTTCCGGGACAGGGACTAGGGAGCAGTTCTTC; CDR3 protein: CSASGTGTREQFF
clone size: few; J gene: TRBJ2-3; D gene: TRBD1; V gene: TRBV20-1; CDR3 DNA: TGCAGTGCTAGGGGGGACAGTCAGGCAGATACGCAGTATTTT; CDR3 protein: CSARGDSQADTQYF
clone size: many; J gene: TRBJ1-3; D gene: NA; V gene: TRBV12-3/TRBV12-4; CDR3 DNA: TGTGCCAGCAGTTTGATAGGGAAAGGAAACACCATATATTTT; CDR3 protein: CASSLIGKGNTIYF
clone size: many; J gene: TRBJ2-4; D gene: NA; V gene: TRBV20-1; CDR3 DNA: TGCAGTGCTGGGCTACAAGTGGCCAAAAACATTCAGTACTTC; CDR3 protein: CSAGLQVAKNIQYF
clone size: many; J gene: TRBJ2-3; D gene: NA; V gene: TRBV12-3/TRBV12-4; CDR3 DNA: TGTGCCAGCAGCCCATCTAGGGCCTACACAGATACGCAGTATTTT; CDR3 protein: CASSPSRAYTDTQYF
clone size: NA; J gene: TRBJ2-7; D gene: TRBD2; V gene: TRBV7-2; CDR3 DNA: TGTGCCAGCAGCTCACCGGGACTAGCGGCCTACGAGCAGTACTTC; CDR3 protein: CASSSPGLAAYEQYF
clone size: many; J gene: TRBJ2-1; D gene: NA; V gene: TRBV20-1; CDR3 DNA: TGCAGTGCCTTCTGGACACTCGTAGGGGAGCAGTTCTTC; CDR3 protein: CSAFWTLVGEQFF
clone size: once; J gene: TRBJ2-2; D gene: TRBD1; V gene: TRBV5-4; CDR3 DNA: TGTGCCAGCAGCGGGGACAGGGGGCCGGCCGGGGAGCTGTTTTTT; CDR3 protein: CASSGDRGPAGELFF
clone size: few; J gene: TRBJ2-7; D gene: NA; V gene: TRBV20-1; CDR3 DNA: TGCAGTGCCCACTCGGGGTACGAGCAGTACTTC; CDR3 protein: CSAHSGYEQYF
clone size: few; J gene: TRBJ2-1; D gene: NA; V gene: TRBV5-4; CDR3 DNA: TGTGCCAGCAGCTTCACTAGCTACAATGAGCAGTTCTTC; CDR3 protein: CASSFTSYNEQFF
clone size: few; J gene: TRBJ2-7; D gene: NA; V gene: TRBV10-3; CDR3 DNA: TGTGCCATCAGTGAGCCAGCCTCTAAGGGTAACTACGAGCAGTACTTC; CDR3 protein: CAISEPASKGNYEQYF
clone size: many; J gene: TRBJ2-7; D gene: TRBD1; V gene: TRBV15; CDR3 DNA: TGTGCCACCAGAAGGGACAGCTACGAGCAGTACTTC; CDR3 protein: CATRRDSYEQYF
clone size: NA; J gene: TRBJ2-5; D gene: NA; V gene: TRBV30; CDR3 DNA: TGTGCCTGGAGTGTATCGATGGGGACCCAGTACTTC; CDR3 protein: CAWSVSMGTQYF
clone size: few; J gene: TRBJ2-1; D gene: TRBD1; V gene: TRBV13; CDR3 DNA: TGTGCCAGCAGCCTACTACAGGGGTGGAATGAGCAGTTCTTC; CDR3 protein: CASSLLQGWNEQFF
clone size: few; J gene: TRBJ2-3; D gene: NA; V gene: TRBV7-8; CDR3 DNA: TGTGCCAGCAGCTCCGGGTTCACAGATACGCAGTATTTT; CDR3 protein: CASSSGFTDTQYF
clone size: many; J gene: TRBJ2-3; D gene: TRBD2; V gene: TRBV20-1; CDR3 DNA: TGCAGTGGTCCGGGGCGGGGGAGCACAGATACGCAGTATTTT; CDR3 protein: CSGPGRGSTDTQYF
clone size: many; J gene: TRBJ2-5; D gene: NA; V gene: TRBV29-1; CDR3 DNA: TGCAGCGTCGGGACTGATTTAGAGACCCAGTACTTC; CDR3 protein: CSVGTDLETQYF
clone size: many; J gene: TRBJ1-4; D gene: TRBD1; V gene: TRBV20-1; CDR3 DNA: TGCAGTGCTAGGATCCAGGACAGGGGCGAAAAACTGTTTTTT; CDR3 protein: CSARIQDRGEKLFF
clone size: once; J gene: TRBJ1-6; D gene: TRBD1; V gene: TRBV7-9; CDR3 DNA: TGTGCCAGCTCGAGGGACAGCAACAATTCATCCCTCCACTTT; CDR3 protein: CASSRDSNNSSLHF
clone size: NA; J gene: TRBJ2-1; D gene: NA; V gene: TRBV20-1; CDR3 DNA: TGCAGTGCTAGAGGCCCCAAGGGGGCCTACAATGAGCAGTTCTTC; CDR3 protein: CSARGPKGAYNEQFF
clone size: NA; J gene: TRBJ2-3; D gene: NA; V gene: TRBV5-5; CDR3 DNA: TGTGCCAGCGAGCGGAGCACAGATACGCAGTATTTT; CDR3 protein: CASERSTDTQYF
clone size: NA; J gene: TRBJ2-7; D gene: NA; V gene: TRBV29-1; CDR3 DNA: TGCAGCGTTCTCCCGGAGCCGGCCTCCTACGAGCAGTACTTC; CDR3 protein: CSVLPEPASYEQYF